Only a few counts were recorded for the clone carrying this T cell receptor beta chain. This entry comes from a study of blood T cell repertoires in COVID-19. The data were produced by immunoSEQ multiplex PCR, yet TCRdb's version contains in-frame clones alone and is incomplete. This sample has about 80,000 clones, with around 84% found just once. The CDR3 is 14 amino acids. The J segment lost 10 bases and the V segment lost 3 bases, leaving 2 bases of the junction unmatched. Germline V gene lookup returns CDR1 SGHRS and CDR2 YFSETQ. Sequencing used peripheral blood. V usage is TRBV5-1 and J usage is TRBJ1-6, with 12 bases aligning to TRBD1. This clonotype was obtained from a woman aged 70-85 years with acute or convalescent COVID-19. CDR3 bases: TGCGCCAGCAGCTGGGGGACAGGGGGCTCACCCCTCCACTTT. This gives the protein CASSWGTGGSPLHF.